This is a list of T cell receptor beta chains from one sample in a study of response to subunit inactivated influenza vaccine. TCRdb processed the RT-PCR reads anew with MiXCR; each CDR3 protein has one entry. The sample yields around 750,000 distinct CDR3 sequences, 21% seen once. This specimen consisted of PBMCs from blood, obtained 4 to 6 days after vaccination. The origin of the receptors is a man aged 45-65 years who received an inactivated influenza vaccine. Each CDR3 is given with its conserved first and last residue. The D gene is left open where the match is weak. Size is stated for part of the rows, as once, few or many counts, or as a class when the clone is expanded.

>TRBJ2-5|16|TRBV25-1|few|.
TGTGCCAGCAGTGATAAATGGCAGGGGTCGCGGGAGACCCAGTACTTC
CASSDKWQGSRETQYF
>TRBJ1-4|15|TRBV7-9|.|TRBD1
TGTGCCAGCAGCCCCCGACAGGGTAGAGGTGAAAAACTGTTTTTT
CASSPRQGRGEKLFF
>TRBJ2-1|13|TRBV7-6|.|.
TGTGCCAGCAGCTCCCGGGCCCCCCGGGGGCAGTTCTTC
CASSSRAPRGQFF
>TRBJ2-7|14|TRBV20-1|.|TRBD1
TGCAGTGCAGAAACAGGGGGCGTTGGATACGAGCAGTACTTC
CSAETGGVGYEQYF
>TRBJ2-5|12|TRBV28|few|TRBD1
TGTGCCACCATGGACAGGGTAGAGACCCAGTACTTC
CATMDRVETQYF
>TRBJ1-6|15|TRBV9|.|.
TGTGCCAGCAGCGTCGAGACAGCGGGTAATTCACCCCTCCACTTT
CASSVETAGNSPLHF
>TRBJ2-7|18|TRBV3-1|few|.
TGTGCCAGCAGCCACGGGTGGCACACCATACAAGGCTCCTACGAGCAGTACTTC
CASSHGWHTIQGSYEQYF
>TRBJ1-1|14|TRBV19|few|.
TGTGCCAGTAGTATTGAGGGAATAGGGGTTCGAGCTTTCTTT
CASSIEGIGVRAFF
>TRBJ2-1|18|TRBV7-8|few|.
TGTGCCAGCAGCTCGAAAATTCTAGCGTTTAGCTCCTACAATGAGCAGTTCTTC
CASSSKILAFSSYNEQFF
>TRBJ2-7|15|TRBV12-3/TRBV12-4|.|.
TGTGCCAGCAGTCGAGACAGTAGAGCCTCCTACGAGCAGTACTTC
CASSRDSRASYEQYF
>TRBJ2-2|15|TRBV24-1|.|.
TGTGCCACCAGCGTACAGGGCCCGAACACCGGGGAGCTGTTTTTT
CATSVQGPNTGELFF
>TRBJ2-7|12|TRBV20-1|.|.
TGCAGTGCCCCCGCAGGGAGAAGCGAGCAGTACTTC
CSAPAGRSEQYF
>TRBJ1-1|13|TRBV27|.|.
TGTGCCAGCAGCCCTCTCCAGAACACTGAAGCTTTCTTT
CASSPLQNTEAFF
>TRBJ1-5|19|TRBV24-1|.|TRBD1
TGTGCCACCAGTGATGGGGGGGACAGGGGGCGCGATGGCAATCAGCCCCAGCATTTT
CATSDGGDRGRDGNQPQHF